The 7 T cell receptor beta chains given below trace back to one sample, sequenced in a study of blood T cell repertoires in COVID-19. Only in-frame clones appear in the TCRdb table, and some are missing; sequencing was by immunoSEQ multiplex PCR. The table has 200,000 to 250,000 clones, 75% to 85% seen once. Source material: PBMCs or T cells enriched from blood (not recorded which). The receptors stem from a woman aged 35 to 49 with acute COVID-19.

The genes are TRBV25-1 and TRBJ2-1; 14 bases match TRBD2. The CDR3 contains 17 residues. Germline CDR1 is MGHDK and CDR2 is SYGVNS. The V gene end was trimmed by 4 bases and the J gene end by 9 bases; junction bases not matched to a gene: 11. As DNA, the CDR3 is TGTGCCAGCAGTGCCCCCCGACTAGCGGGGGGGCCGGGTGAGCAGTTCTTC. Protein: CASSAPRLAGGPGEQFF.

The chain is built from TRBV7-2 and TRBJ1-1, with D uncertain. V lost 5 bases to trimming and J lost 3 bases, with 13 bases between them. CDR3 length: 14 residues. Germline V lookup: CDR1 SGHTA, CDR2 FQGNSA. The CDR3 sequence is CASSLGVFDTEAFF. The CDR3 DNA sequence: TGTGCCAGCAGCCTCGGGGTCTTCGACACTGAAGCTTTCTTT.

This clone was counted only a few times. The chain recombines TRBV6-5 with TRBJ1-2; D is perhaps TRBD1 (5 bases). Germline values: CDR1 MNHEY, CDR2 SVGAGI. Trimming left V 5 bases short and J 8 bases short, with 18 bases between. The CDR3 is 14 amino acids. The CDR3 protein is CASSLWSSGRGYTF. For the CDR3, the DNA is TGTGCCAGCAGTCTTTGGTCTTCAGGGCGAGGCTACACCTTC.

This clone has a single count. This chain connects TRBV6-5 to TRBJ2-2, with TRBD1 as a possible D gene (6 bases). This CDR3 comprises 14 residues. Between the trimmed V and J ends, which lost 7 bases and 0 bases, there was a span of 9 bases. The germline V gene encodes CDR1 MNHEY and CDR2 SVGAGI. The DNA for the CDR3 is TGTGCCAGCACCACAGGGACGAACACCGGGGAGCTGTTTTTT. This gives the protein CASTTGTNTGELFF.

The V call is TRBV30, the J call TRBJ1-2; D possibly corresponds to TRBD1 (6 bases). The CDR3 totals 13 residues. Trimming shortened V by 2 bases and J by 8 bases, and 15 bases separated the two germline ends. CDR1 and CDR2 from the germline V gene are GTSNPN and SVGIG (reference sequence). CDR3 sequence reads: CAWSTAGAGGYTF. The CDR3 DNA reads as TGTGCCTGGAGTACGGCAGGGGCAGGGGGCTACACCTTC. The full variable domain, completed using reference TRBV30 and TRBJ1-2, is SQTIHQWPATLVQPVGSPLSLECTVEGTSNPNLYWYRQAAGRGLQLLFYSVGIGQISSEVPQNLSASRPQDRQFILSSKKLLLSDSGFYLCAWSTAGAGGYTFGSGTRLTVV.

V usage is TRBV18 and J usage is TRBJ1-1; D is unresolved. V lost 4 bases and J lost 0, with 9 bases in between. Looked up from germline, CDR1 is KGHSH and CDR2 is LQKENI. The CDR3 runs to 14 residues. This CDR3 reads CASSQSVLNTEAFF. The DNA of the CDR3 is TGTGCCAGCTCACAGTCAGTACTGAACACTGAAGCTTTCTTT.

The CDR3 sequence: CASSSWSSYEQYF. For the CDR3, the DNA is TGTGCCAGCAGCTCGTGGAGCTCCTACGAGCAGTACTTC. J is TRBJ2-7 and V is TRBV14; D is unresolved. CDR1 SGHDN and CDR2 FVKESK come from the germline V gene. V lost 5 bases and J 0 bases, leaving 8 bases between the germline ends. This CDR3 is 13 amino acids long.